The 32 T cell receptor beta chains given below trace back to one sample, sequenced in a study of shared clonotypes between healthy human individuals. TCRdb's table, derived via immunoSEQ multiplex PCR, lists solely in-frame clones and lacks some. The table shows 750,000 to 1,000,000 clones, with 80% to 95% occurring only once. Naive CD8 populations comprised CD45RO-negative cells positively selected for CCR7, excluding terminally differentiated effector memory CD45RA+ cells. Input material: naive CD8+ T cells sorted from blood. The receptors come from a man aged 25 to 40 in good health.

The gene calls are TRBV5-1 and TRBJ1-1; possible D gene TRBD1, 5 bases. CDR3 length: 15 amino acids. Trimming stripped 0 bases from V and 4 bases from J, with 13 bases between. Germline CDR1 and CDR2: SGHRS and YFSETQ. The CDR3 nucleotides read TGCGCCAGCAGCTTGGACCAAGGGGAGAGCACTGAAGCTTTCTTT. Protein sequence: CASSLDQGESTEAFF.

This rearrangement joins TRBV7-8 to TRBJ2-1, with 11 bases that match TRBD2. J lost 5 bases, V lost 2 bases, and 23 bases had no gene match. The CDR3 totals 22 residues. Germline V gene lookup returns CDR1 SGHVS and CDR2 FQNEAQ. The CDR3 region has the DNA TGTGCCAGCAGCTTACCCCCGGGTGGGCACATAGCGGGAGGGCCGGGGGACAATGAGCAGTTCTTC. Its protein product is CASSLPPGGHIAGGPGDNEQFF.

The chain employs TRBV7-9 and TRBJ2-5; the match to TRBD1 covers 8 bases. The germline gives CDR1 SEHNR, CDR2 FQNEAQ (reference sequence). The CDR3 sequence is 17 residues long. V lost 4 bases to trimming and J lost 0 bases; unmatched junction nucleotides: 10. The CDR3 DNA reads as TGTGCCAGCAGCTCCGAGGGTGGGACAGGCTACCAAGAGACCCAGTACTTC. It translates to CASSSEGGTGYQETQYF.

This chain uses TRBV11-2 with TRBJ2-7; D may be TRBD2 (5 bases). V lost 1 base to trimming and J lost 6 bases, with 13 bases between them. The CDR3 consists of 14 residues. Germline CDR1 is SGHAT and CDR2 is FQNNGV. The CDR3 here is CASSLVSRRPEQYF. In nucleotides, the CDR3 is TGTGCCAGCAGCTTAGTCAGCAGGAGGCCCGAGCAGTACTTC.

CDR3 in amino acids: CASSPPGTATYNEQFF. The CDR3 coding sequence is TGTGCCAGCAGCCCGCCCGGGACGGCTACCTACAATGAGCAGTTCTTC. The gene calls are TRBV7-9 and TRBJ2-1; D tentatively reads TRBD1 or TRBD2 (5 bases each). V was trimmed by 5 bases and J by 2 bases, leaving 16 bases between them. The CDR3 has 16 amino acids. Germline assignment: CDR1 SEHNR and CDR2 FQNEAQ (reference sequence). Filled out from reference TRBV7-9 and TRBJ2-1, the complete variable domain reads DTGVSQNPRHKITKRGQNVTFRCDPISEHNRLYWYRQTLGQGPEFLTYFQNEAQLEKSRLLSDRFSAERPKGSFSTLEIQRTEQGDSAMYLCASSPPGTATYNEQFFGPGTRLTVL.

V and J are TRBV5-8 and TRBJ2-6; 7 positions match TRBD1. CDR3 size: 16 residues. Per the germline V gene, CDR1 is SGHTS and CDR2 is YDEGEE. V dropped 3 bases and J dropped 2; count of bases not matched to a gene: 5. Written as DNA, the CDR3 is TGTGCCAGCAGCTCGATTGGGACAGCTGGGGCCAACGTCCTGACTTTC. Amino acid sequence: CASSSIGTAGANVLTF.

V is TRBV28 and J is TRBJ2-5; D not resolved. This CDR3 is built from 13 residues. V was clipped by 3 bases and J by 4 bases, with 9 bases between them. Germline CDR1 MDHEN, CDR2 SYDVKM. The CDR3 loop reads CASSFESLETQYF. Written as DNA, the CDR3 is TGTGCCAGCAGTTTCGAATCCCTAGAGACCCAGTACTTC.

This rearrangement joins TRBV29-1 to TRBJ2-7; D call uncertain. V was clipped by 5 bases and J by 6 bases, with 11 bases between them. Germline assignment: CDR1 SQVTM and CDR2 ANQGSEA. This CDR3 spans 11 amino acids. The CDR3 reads CSVSGNSEQYF. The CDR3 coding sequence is TGCAGCGTTTCAGGCAACTCCGAGCAGTACTTC.

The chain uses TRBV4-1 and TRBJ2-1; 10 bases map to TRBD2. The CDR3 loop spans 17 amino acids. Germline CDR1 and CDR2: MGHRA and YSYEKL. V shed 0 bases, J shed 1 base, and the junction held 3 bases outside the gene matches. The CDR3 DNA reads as TGCGCCAGCAGCCAAGATCTAGCGGGGGTATCCTACAATGAGCAGTTCTTC. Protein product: CASSQDLAGVSYNEQFF.

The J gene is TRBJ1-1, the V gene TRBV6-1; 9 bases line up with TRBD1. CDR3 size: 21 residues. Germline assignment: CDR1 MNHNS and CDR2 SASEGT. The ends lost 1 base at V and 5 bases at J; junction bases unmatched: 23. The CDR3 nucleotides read TGTGCCAGCAGTGAAGGGAGTGGTACAGGGGACAGGGTAAAGTTGGTGACTGAAGCTTTCTTT. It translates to CASSEGSGTGDRVKLVTEAFF.

DNA for the CDR3: TGTGCCAGCAGCAACGACCTTGCTAGCGGGAGTTTCTACGAGCAGTACTTC. The encoded protein is CASSNDLASGSFYEQYF. The chain has TRBV21-1 and TRBJ2-7; the table's D call of TRBD2 was not tested on the DNA. TRBV21-1 is recorded as a pseudogene. The CDR3 has 17 amino acids.

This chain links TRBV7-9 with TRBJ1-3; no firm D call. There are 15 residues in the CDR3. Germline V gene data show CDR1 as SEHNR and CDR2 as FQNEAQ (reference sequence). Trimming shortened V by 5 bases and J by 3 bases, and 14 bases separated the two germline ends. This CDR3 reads CASSRTRTDGNTIYF. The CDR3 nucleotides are TGTGCCAGCAGCCGAACCAGGACTGATGGAAACACCATATATTTT.

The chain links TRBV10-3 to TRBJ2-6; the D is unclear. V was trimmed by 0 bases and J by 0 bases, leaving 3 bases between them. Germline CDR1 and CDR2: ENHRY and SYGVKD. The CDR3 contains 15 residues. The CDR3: CAISESISGANVLTF. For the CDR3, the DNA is TGTGCCATCAGTGAGTCGATCTCTGGGGCCAACGTCCTGACTTTC.

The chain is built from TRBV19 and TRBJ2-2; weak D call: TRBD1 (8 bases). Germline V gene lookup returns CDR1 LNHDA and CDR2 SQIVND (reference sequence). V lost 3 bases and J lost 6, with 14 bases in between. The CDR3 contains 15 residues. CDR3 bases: TGTGCCAGTAGTATTCACAGGGGGGGACCCGGGGAGCTGTTTTTT. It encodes CASSIHRGGPGELFF.

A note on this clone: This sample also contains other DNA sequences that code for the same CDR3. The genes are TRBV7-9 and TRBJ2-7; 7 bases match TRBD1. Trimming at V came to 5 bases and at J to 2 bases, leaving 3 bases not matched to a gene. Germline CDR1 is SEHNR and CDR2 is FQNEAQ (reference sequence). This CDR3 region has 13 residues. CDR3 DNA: TGTGCCAGCAGCACCGGGACAGCCTACGAGCAGTACTTC. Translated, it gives CASSTGTAYEQYF.

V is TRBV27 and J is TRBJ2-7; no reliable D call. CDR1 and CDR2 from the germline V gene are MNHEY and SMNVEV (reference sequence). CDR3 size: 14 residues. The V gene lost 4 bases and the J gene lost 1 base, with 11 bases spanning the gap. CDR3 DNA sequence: TGTGCCAGCAGTTCCTACAGTACTTCCTACGAGCAGTACTTC. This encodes CASSSYSTSYEQYF.

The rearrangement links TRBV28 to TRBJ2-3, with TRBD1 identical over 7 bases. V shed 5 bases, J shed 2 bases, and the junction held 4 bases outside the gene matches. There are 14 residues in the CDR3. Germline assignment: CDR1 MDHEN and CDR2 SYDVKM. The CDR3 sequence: CASSRDRATDTQYF. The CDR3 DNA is TGTGCCAGCAGTCGCGACAGGGCCACAGATACGCAGTATTTT.

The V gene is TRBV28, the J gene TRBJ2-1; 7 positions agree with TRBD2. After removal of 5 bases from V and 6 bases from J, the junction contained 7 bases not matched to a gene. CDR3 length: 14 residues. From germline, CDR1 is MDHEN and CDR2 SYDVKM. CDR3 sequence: CASSRREGVNEQFF. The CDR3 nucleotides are TGTGCCAGCAGTCGGAGGGAGGGCGTCAATGAGCAGTTCTTC.

The CDR3 region is CSFLGDGAFF. CDR3 nucleotide sequence: TGCAGTTTCCTTGGGGATGGAGCTTTCTTT. The chain uses TRBV29-1 and TRBJ1-1; no definite D call. Germline lookup yields CDR1 SQVTM and CDR2 ANQGSEA. The CDR3 loop spans 10 amino acids. Together with reference TRBV29-1 and TRBJ1-1, the CDR3 gives the full variable domain: SAVISQKPSRDICQRGTSLTIQCQVDSQVTMMFWYRQQPGQSLTLIATANQGSEATYESGFVIDKFPISRPNLTFSTLTVSNMSPEDSSIYLCSFLGDGAFFGQGTRLTVV.

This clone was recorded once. Here the CDR3 DNA reads TGCGCCAGCAGTGAGGGTAGGGGGATCTACGAGCAGTACTTC. Its translation is CASSEGRGIYEQYF. The rearrangement uses TRBV10-1 and TRBJ2-7, with D possibly TRBD1 on 6 matching bases. V lost 2 bases to trimming and J lost 3 bases, with 11 bases between them. The CDR3 contains 14 residues. The V gene's germline CDR1 is WNHNN and CDR2 SYGVQD (reference sequence).

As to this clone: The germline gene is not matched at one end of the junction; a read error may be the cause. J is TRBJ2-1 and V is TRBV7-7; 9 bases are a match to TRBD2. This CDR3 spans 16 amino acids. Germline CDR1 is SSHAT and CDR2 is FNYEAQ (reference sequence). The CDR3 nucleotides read TGTGCTAGCAGCGCCCGACTAGCGGCATCCTACAATGAGCAGTTCTTC. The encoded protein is CASSARLAASYNEQFF.

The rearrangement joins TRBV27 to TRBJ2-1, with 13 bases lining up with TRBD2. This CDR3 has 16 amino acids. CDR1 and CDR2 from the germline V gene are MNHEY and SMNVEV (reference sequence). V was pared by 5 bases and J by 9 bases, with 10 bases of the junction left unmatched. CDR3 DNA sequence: TGTGCCAGCAGTGTACCGGGACTAGCGGGGCGCAGTGAGCAGTTCTTC. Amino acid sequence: CASSVPGLAGRSEQFF.

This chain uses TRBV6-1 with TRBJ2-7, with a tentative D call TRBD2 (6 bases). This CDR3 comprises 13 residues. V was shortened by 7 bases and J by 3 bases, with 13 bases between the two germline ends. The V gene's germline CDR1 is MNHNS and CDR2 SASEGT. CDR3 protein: CASKPGVVYEQYF. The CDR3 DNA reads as TGTGCCAGCAAACCGGGAGTGGTCTACGAGCAGTACTTC.

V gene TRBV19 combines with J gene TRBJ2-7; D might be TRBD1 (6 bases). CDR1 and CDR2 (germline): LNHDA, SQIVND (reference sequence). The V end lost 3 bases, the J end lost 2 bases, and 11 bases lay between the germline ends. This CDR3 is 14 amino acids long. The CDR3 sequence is CASSIGDTTYEQYF. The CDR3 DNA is TGTGCCAGTAGTATCGGGGACACCACCTACGAGCAGTACTTC.

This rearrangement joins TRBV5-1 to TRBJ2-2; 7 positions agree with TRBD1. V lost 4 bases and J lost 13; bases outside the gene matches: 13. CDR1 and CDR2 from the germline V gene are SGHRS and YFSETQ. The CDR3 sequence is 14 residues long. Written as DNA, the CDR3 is TGCGCCAGCAGCCCGGGGTTCCGGGACAGACTGCTGTTTTTT. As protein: CASSPGFRDRLLFF.

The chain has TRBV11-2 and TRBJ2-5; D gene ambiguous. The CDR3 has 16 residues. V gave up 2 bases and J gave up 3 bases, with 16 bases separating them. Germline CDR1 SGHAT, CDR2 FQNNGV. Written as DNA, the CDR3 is TGTGCCAGCAGCTTACGGCCCTGGGGTCGCAAAGAGACCCAGTACTTC. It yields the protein CASSLRPWGRKETQYF.

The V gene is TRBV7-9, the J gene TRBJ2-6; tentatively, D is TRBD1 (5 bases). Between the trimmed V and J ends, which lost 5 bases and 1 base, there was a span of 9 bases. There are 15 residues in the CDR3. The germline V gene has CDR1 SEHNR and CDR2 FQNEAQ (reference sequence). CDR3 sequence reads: CASSPPGSGANVLTF. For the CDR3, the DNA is TGTGCCAGCAGCCCCCCAGGGTCTGGGGCCAACGTCCTGACTTTC.

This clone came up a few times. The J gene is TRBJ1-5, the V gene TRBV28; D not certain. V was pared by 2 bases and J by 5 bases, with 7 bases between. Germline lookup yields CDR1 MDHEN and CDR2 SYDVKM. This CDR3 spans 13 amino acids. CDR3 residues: CASSLTSDQPQHF. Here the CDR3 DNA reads TGTGCCAGCAGTTTAACATCCGATCAGCCCCAGCATTTT.

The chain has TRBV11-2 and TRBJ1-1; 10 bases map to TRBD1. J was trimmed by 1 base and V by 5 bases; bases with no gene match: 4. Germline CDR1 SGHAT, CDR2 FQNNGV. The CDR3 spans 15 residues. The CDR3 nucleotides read TGTGCCAGCAGCACTCGACAGGGGGCGAACACTGAAGCTTTCTTT. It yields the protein CASSTRQGANTEAFF.

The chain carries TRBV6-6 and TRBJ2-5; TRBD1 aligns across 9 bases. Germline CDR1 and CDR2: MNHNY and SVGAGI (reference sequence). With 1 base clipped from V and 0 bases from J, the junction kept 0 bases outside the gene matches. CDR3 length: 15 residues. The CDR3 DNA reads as TGTGCCAGCAGTTACTGGACAGGGGACCAAGAGACCCAGTACTTC. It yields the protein CASSYWTGDQETQYF.

DNA for the CDR3: TGTGCCAGCAGTTTATCGGTTGTGGTCAGGCGGGAGGGTTCAGAGACCCAGTACTTC. Translation: CASSLSVVVRREGSETQYF. The chain couples TRBV28 to TRBJ2-5, with 9 bases that match TRBD2. The CDR3 runs 19 residues. Germline CDR1 MDHEN, CDR2 SYDVKM. V gave up 1 base and J gave up 4 bases; unmatched junction bases: 16.

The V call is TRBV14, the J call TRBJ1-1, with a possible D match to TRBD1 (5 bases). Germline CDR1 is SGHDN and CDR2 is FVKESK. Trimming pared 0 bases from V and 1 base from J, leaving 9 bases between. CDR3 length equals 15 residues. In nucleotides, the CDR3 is TGTGCCAGCAGCCAAGATTCGGACACGAACACTGAAGCTTTCTTT. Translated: CASSQDSDTNTEAFF.